Listed below are T cell receptor beta chains from one sample, sequenced in a study of T-cell memory formation after mild COVID-19. Using its own MiXCR run on the 5' RACE reads, TCRdb lists one record per CDR3 protein. The sample comprises about 27,000 distinct CDR3 sequences, 6.5% to 9% of which are singletons, and less than 15% rests with the top ten. The sample comprised PBMCs or a T cell subset sorted from them (not recorded which). The receptors derive from an adult woman who had mild COVID-19 (a few samples of this study predate the infection). Cell type and time point are not known. Each CDR3 is given with its conserved first and last residue.

cdr3_aa: CASSLAGRTDTQYF
j_call: TRBJ2-3
v_call: TRBV7-9

cdr3_aa: CASSFPSGISGEQYF
j_call: TRBJ2-7
v_call: TRBV7-2

cdr3_aa: CASSFGTGLTYEQYF
j_call: TRBJ2-7
v_call: TRBV7-6

cdr3_aa: CASSQDFPGETQYF
j_call: TRBJ2-5
v_call: TRBV4-2

cdr3_aa: CASSPGTVSYEQYF
j_call: TRBJ2-7
v_call: TRBV12-3/TRBV12-4

cdr3_aa: CASSHNSGGKTEAFF
j_call: TRBJ1-1
v_call: TRBV11-2

cdr3_aa: CASSLGLAGGYGETQYF
j_call: TRBJ2-5
v_call: TRBV7-2

cdr3_aa: CASSYSLASSYNEQFF
j_call: TRBJ2-1
v_call: TRBV6-5

cdr3_aa: CASSPRRDEQYF
j_call: TRBJ2-7
v_call: TRBV18

cdr3_aa: CASSSRDMGKNIQYF
j_call: TRBJ2-4
v_call: TRBV5-4

cdr3_aa: CASSFFEGLGSNGGELFF
j_call: TRBJ2-2
v_call: TRBV12-3/TRBV12-4

cdr3_aa: CASSFSGSAEAYNEQFF
j_call: TRBJ2-1
v_call: TRBV6-2/TRBV6-3

cdr3_aa: CASNPSGGLGEQYF
j_call: TRBJ2-7
v_call: TRBV7-2

cdr3_aa: CASSEVPTSTDTQYF
j_call: TRBJ2-3
v_call: TRBV6-1

cdr3_aa: CASSPVYPVRYTEAFF
j_call: TRBJ1-1
v_call: TRBV7-8

cdr3_aa: CASSGGRDADTQYF
j_call: TRBJ2-3
v_call: TRBV6-1

cdr3_aa: CASSQTNYGYTF
j_call: TRBJ1-2
v_call: TRBV12-3/TRBV12-4

cdr3_aa: CASSLQGRNEQYF
j_call: TRBJ2-7
v_call: TRBV5-1

cdr3_aa: CSARDPYQGGSQPQHF
j_call: TRBJ1-5
v_call: TRBV20-1

cdr3_aa: CASSLSGPGEQFF
j_call: TRBJ2-1
v_call: TRBV5-6

cdr3_aa: CATSAAGTGTYNEQFF
j_call: TRBJ2-1
v_call: TRBV24-1

cdr3_aa: CSAHVDRTYSYNEQFF
j_call: TRBJ2-1
v_call: TRBV20-1

cdr3_aa: CASSTRLTGELFF
j_call: TRBJ2-2
v_call: TRBV7-2

cdr3_aa: CASSEGGGRALYEQYF
j_call: TRBJ2-7
v_call: TRBV7-2

cdr3_aa: CAISETRNYGYTF
j_call: TRBJ1-2
v_call: TRBV10-3

cdr3_aa: CASSYTGTAYGYTF
j_call: TRBJ1-2
v_call: TRBV6-1

cdr3_aa: CASSPLGGPYEQYF
j_call: TRBJ2-7
v_call: TRBV6-5

cdr3_aa: CASSPGGGGYEQYF
j_call: TRBJ2-7
v_call: TRBV7-8

cdr3_aa: CASSDPPPLGSGSEETQYF
j_call: TRBJ2-5
v_call: TRBV25-1

cdr3_aa: CASSYGLAGANEQYF
j_call: TRBJ2-7
v_call: TRBV5-1

cdr3_aa: CASSLDDVRYTGELFF
j_call: TRBJ2-2
v_call: TRBV5-6

cdr3_aa: CASSQVGEGQGARKLFF
j_call: TRBJ1-4
v_call: TRBV4-2

cdr3_aa: CSASPAGARGVGELFF
j_call: TRBJ2-2
v_call: TRBV20-1

cdr3_aa: CASTLNGGHTNEKLFF
j_call: TRBJ1-4
v_call: TRBV4-2

cdr3_aa: CASSHTGRGRGELFF
j_call: TRBJ2-2
v_call: TRBV5-4